The 26 T cell receptor beta chains listed next were all sequenced from one sample in a study of CD8 T cells in ankylosing spondylitis. From the 5' RACE reads, TCRdb called clonotypes with MiXCR, one entry per CDR3 protein. The sample has roughly 240,000 distinct CDR3 sequences; roughly 32% are singletons. Specimen: blood, either unsorted or a sorted T cell fraction (not recorded which). The receptor set was obtained from a male donor with ankylosing spondylitis or in good health (not recorded which).

This clonotype appeared once. The chain couples TRBV5-6 to TRBJ1-4, with 7 bases fitting TRBD1. CDR1 is SGHDT and CDR2 is YYEEEE in the germline V gene. V lost 4 bases and J lost 7; bases outside the gene matches: 4. The CDR3 covers 13 residues. CDR3 DNA: TGTGCCAGCAGCCCCAGGGGGTCTGAAAAACTGTTTTTT. Its translation: CASSPRGSEKLFF.

This clonotype came up a few times. This chain joins TRBV9 and TRBJ2-1; D is uncertain. Germline V CDR1 and CDR2: SGDLS, YYNGEE. V was shortened by 3 bases and J by 0 bases, with 13 bases between the two germline ends. This CDR3 spans 16 amino acids. CDR3 sequence: CASSAGQAYSYNEQFF. CDR3 nucleotide sequence: TGTGCCAGCAGCGCCGGCCAGGCCTACTCCTACAATGAGCAGTTCTTC.

The V and J genes are TRBV18 and TRBJ2-3; D gene ambiguous. Germline CDR1 and CDR2: KGHSH and LQKENI. The CDR3 runs to 14 residues. Trimming took off 2 bases at V and 4 bases at J, with 10 bases between the two ends. The CDR3 loop reads CASSPGPGPDTQYF. CDR3 sequence (DNA): TGTGCCAGCTCACCAGGCCCGGGCCCAGATACGCAGTATTTT.

The rearrangement uses TRBV20-1 and TRBJ2-3; D possibly corresponds to TRBD2 (7 bases). Trimming pared 6 bases from V and 4 bases from J, leaving 23 bases between. Germline CDR1 and CDR2: DFQATT and SNEGSKA (reference sequence). The CDR3 loop spans 16 amino acids. This chain's CDR3 is CSAPDMTGGRADTQYF. CDR3 DNA: TGCAGTGCGCCCGACATGACAGGAGGGAGGGCAGATACGCAGTATTTT.

V and J are TRBV6-1 and TRBJ1-3; 9 bases map to TRBD1. The CDR3 spans 16 residues. J was trimmed by 0 bases and V by 6 bases; bases with no gene match: 6. Germline CDR1 and CDR2: MNHNS and SASEGT. The CDR3 nucleotides are TGTGCCAGCAGATCCGGACAGGGGCGCTCTGGAAACACCATATATTTT. Its protein is CASRSGQGRSGNTIYF.

The chain recombines TRBV20-1 with TRBJ2-3; the match to TRBD2 covers 8 bases. Trimming cost V 6 bases and J 1 base; bases outside gene matches: 12. Germline V gene sequence: CDR1 DFQATT, CDR2 SNEGSKA (reference sequence). The CDR3 covers 16 residues. CDR3 sequence (DNA): TGCAGTGCCAGGAGGCCGGGGGGGATGGGCACAGATACGCAGTATTTT. Amino acids: CSARRPGGMGTDTQYF.

This rearrangement joins TRBV5-5 to TRBJ2-1, with 7 positions matching TRBD2. The CDR3 runs 15 residues. Germline V gene data show CDR1 as SGHKS and CDR2 as YYEKEE (reference sequence). V shed 3 bases and J 0 bases; nucleotides not matched to a gene: 3. The CDR3 DNA sequence: TGTGCCAGCAGCTGGGGAGGGAGCTCCTACAATGAGCAGTTCTTC. Protein product: CASSWGGSSYNEQFF.

The V gene is TRBV20-1, the J gene TRBJ2-3, with 7 bases that match TRBD1. V trimming: 3 bases; J trimming: 6 bases; junction bases outside the gene matches: 12. Germline CDR1 is DFQATT and CDR2 is SNEGSKA (reference sequence). The CDR3 extends over 15 amino acids. The DNA of the CDR3 is TGCAGTGCTAGCTGGGGGACAGCTGAAGTTGATACGCAGTATTTT. This sequence encodes CSASWGTAEVDTQYF.

The chain has TRBV7-2 and TRBJ1-1; D is uncertain. The CDR3 spans 14 residues. Germline V lookup: CDR1 SGHTA, CDR2 FQGNSA. With 2 bases removed from V and 1 base from J, the gap between germline ends came to 8 bases. DNA of the CDR3: TGTGCCAGCAGCTTACGAGACGGGAACACTGAAGCTTTCTTT. Protein product: CASSLRDGNTEAFF.

This clonotype was counted only a few times. The chain employs TRBV4-2 and TRBJ2-6; the D is unclear. Trimming stripped 1 base from V and 2 bases from J, with 9 bases between. The CDR3 length is 16 residues. CDR1 is LGHNA and CDR2 is YNFKEQ in the germline V gene. The CDR3 region is CASSQVIVAGANVLTF. The CDR3 coding sequence is TGTGCCAGCAGCCAAGTTATCGTAGCTGGGGCCAACGTCCTGACTTTC.

The J gene is TRBJ2-7, the V gene TRBV20-1; 9 nucleotides align to TRBD1. The V and J ends lost 6 bases and 0 bases, in that order; junction bases with no gene match: 9. The germline V gene has CDR1 DFQATT and CDR2 SNEGSKA (reference sequence). This CDR3 is built from 15 residues. CDR3 in DNA: TGCAGTGCGCTAACAGGGGGCTTCATCTCCTACGAGCAGTACTTC. Amino acid sequence: CSALTGGFISYEQYF.

Only a few counts were recorded for this clonotype. The V call is TRBV6-6, the J call TRBJ1-1, with D maybe TRBD1 (5 bases). The germline gives CDR1 MNHNY, CDR2 SVGAGI (reference sequence). The CDR3 has 12 residues. V gave up 2 bases and J gave up 10 bases, with 11 bases separating them. CDR3 region: CASSYQMGGAFF. The CDR3 DNA reads as TGTGCCAGCAGTTACCAAATGGGGGGAGCTTTCTTT.

The V and J genes are TRBV4-2 and TRBJ2-2, with 10 bases matching TRBD1. V shed 2 bases and J 5 bases; nucleotides not matched to a gene: 5. The germline V gene encodes CDR1 LGHNA and CDR2 YNFKEQ. This CDR3 spans 16 amino acids. The CDR3 is CASSQTGTGATGELFF. CDR3 DNA sequence: TGTGCCAGCAGCCAAACCGGGACAGGGGCAACCGGGGAGCTGTTTTTT.

Points on this clonotype: One junction end disagrees with the germline gene, perhaps due to a read error. This sequence joins TRBV12-3 or TRBV12-4 and TRBJ1-5; D ambiguous. There are 12 residues in the CDR3. The CDR3 DNA reads as TGTGCCAGCAGTGCAAGCAGTCAGCCCCAGCATTTT. Its protein is CASSASSQPQHF.

The rearrangement uses TRBV28 and TRBJ2-7, with a possible D match to TRBD2 (6 bases). Trimming stripped 3 bases from V and 3 bases from J, with 12 bases between. This CDR3 contains 14 residues. CDR1 and CDR2 from the germline V gene are MDHEN and SYDVKM. CDR3 nucleotides: TGTGCCAGCAGTTTCGGCGGGACCGACTACGAGCAGTACTTC. It specifies CASSFGGTDYEQYF.

The V call is TRBV15, the J call TRBJ1-6; D gene ambiguous. V lost 5 bases and J 8 bases, leaving 10 bases between the germline ends. CDR1 and CDR2 from the germline V gene are LNHNV and YYDKDF (reference sequence). The CDR3 is 13 residues long. The DNA of the CDR3 is TGTGCCACCAGCTCCGGGAGGGATTCACCCCTCCACTTT. The encoded protein is CATSSGRDSPLHF.

This clonotype came up a few times. This rearrangement joins TRBV27 to TRBJ2-7, with 9 bases matching TRBD2. Germline V CDR1 and CDR2: MNHEY, SMNVEV (reference sequence). The trim removed 2 bases at V and 2 bases at J, leaving 4 bases unmatched. The CDR3 is made up of 15 amino acids. CDR3 sequence (DNA): TGTGCCAGCAGTTTACGTGCTAGCGGGGCCTACGAGCAGTACTTC. The encoded protein is CASSLRASGAYEQYF.

This clonotype was counted between two and nine times. The chain joins TRBV20-1 to TRBJ1-6; weak D call: TRBD1 (5 bases). V lost 4 bases and J lost 5, with 15 bases in between. The CDR3 contains 15 residues. Germline V gene sequence: CDR1 DFQATT, CDR2 SNEGSKA (reference sequence). CDR3 DNA sequence: TGCAGTGCTACGGGGTATAAAGGGGATAATTCACCCCTCCACTTT. Translating gives CSATGYKGDNSPLHF.

The V and J genes are TRBV12-3 or TRBV12-4 and TRBJ2-7; no clear D. This CDR3 has 13 residues. Trimming shortened V by 4 bases and J by 6 bases, and 13 bases separated the two germline ends. CDR3 DNA: TGTGCCAGCAGTTCCTTCGTAAAGGGCGAGCAGTACTTC. Translating it yields CASSSFVKGEQYF.

V gene TRBV12-3 or TRBV12-4 combines with J gene TRBJ2-2; no clear D gene. The CDR3 runs to 14 residues. V gave up 6 bases and J gave up 0 bases, with 8 bases separating them. CDR3 residues: CASRGRTNTGELFF. The DNA for the CDR3 is TGTGCCAGCAGAGGACGTACGAACACCGGGGAGCTGTTTTTT.

This clonotype was seen many times. Here the CDR3 reads CASSLVGNTEAFF. CDR3 DNA: TGTGCCAGCAGTTTAGTGGGGAACACTGAAGCTTTCTTT. The chain combines TRBV12-3 or TRBV12-4 with TRBJ1-1; D gene uncertain. The CDR3 contains 13 residues. Trimming took 1 base from V and 1 from J, leaving 4 bases between them.

The rearrangement joins TRBV5-1 to TRBJ2-7; the D gene is possibly TRBD2 (7 bases). CDR3 size: 17 residues. Germline V gene lookup returns CDR1 SGHRS and CDR2 YFSETQ. V lost 1 base and J lost 5, with 22 bases in between. CDR3 nucleotides: TGCGCCAGCAGCTTGAGAGGGGGGGCCTCTATTGGGGACGAGCAGTACTTC. Encoded protein: CASSLRGGASIGDEQYF.

This chain uses TRBV24-1 with TRBJ2-3, with 7 bases matching TRBD1. The ends lost 7 bases at V and 2 bases at J; junction bases unmatched: 5. CDR1 is KGHDR, CDR2 SFDVKD, per germline. The CDR3 spans 14 residues. In DNA form, the CDR3 reads TGTGCCACCAGAAGACAGGGACCCACAGATACGCAGTATTTT. Translation gives CATRRQGPTDTQYF.

V and J are TRBV10-1 and TRBJ2-1; 11 bases fit TRBD1. Germline V lookup: CDR1 WNHNN, CDR2 SYGVQD (reference sequence). This CDR3 is built from 17 residues. V lost 2 bases and J lost 0; bases outside the gene matches: 3. In nucleotides, the CDR3 is TGCGCCAGCAGTGAGGCGGGGACAGGGGGCTCCTACAATGAGCAGTTCTTC. It specifies CASSEAGTGGSYNEQFF.

This clonotype has ten or more counts. The chain has TRBV6-5 and TRBJ2-5; D is tentatively TRBD1 or TRBD2 (6 bases each). Trimming shortened V by 0 bases and J by 5 bases, and 10 bases separated the two germline ends. Germline CDR1 reads MNHEY; CDR2 reads SVGAGI. The CDR3 loop spans 14 amino acids. The CDR3: CASSYSEGDETQYF. CDR3 coding DNA: TGTGCCAGCAGTTACTCGGAGGGGGACGAGACCCAGTACTTC.

This clonotype was detected only a few times. V gene TRBV29-1 combines with J gene TRBJ1-1; D perhaps matches TRBD1 (6 bases). V dropped 6 bases and J dropped 6 bases, with 14 bases sitting between them. The CDR3 covers 12 residues. Germline CDR1 is SQVTM and CDR2 is ANQGSEA. The CDR3 is CSVLQGYSEAFF. CDR3 nucleotides: TGCAGCGTCTTACAGGGTTACTCTGAAGCTTTCTTT.